Presented here are 30 T cell receptor beta chains from one specimen sequenced in a study of cytomegalovirus exposure and HLA in healthy donors. Profiled with immunoSEQ multiplex PCR; TCRdb holds only in-frame clones, not every one. In the table there are 65,000 to 75,000 clones, approximately 94% of which are singletons. The sequenced sample was PBMCs. Receptors were obtained from a woman aged 18 to 35 in good health and CMV-seropositive.

The V call is TRBV28, the J call TRBJ1-2; 7 nucleotides match TRBD1. The V segment lost 5 bases and the J segment 0 bases; nucleotides outside the gene matches: 6. Germline CDR1 reads MDHEN; CDR2 reads SYDVKM. The CDR3 runs to 15 residues. In nucleotides, the CDR3 is TGTGCCAGCAGTGGAGGACAGGAAGCTAACTATGGCTACACCTTC. Translation gives CASSGGQEANYGYTF.

The chain recombines TRBV30 with TRBJ2-1; TRBD2 matches at 12 bases. The CDR3 runs to 16 residues. CDR1 is GTSNPN, CDR2 SVGIG, per germline (reference sequence). V was pared by 3 bases and J by 7 bases, with 10 bases of the junction left unmatched. The CDR3 bases are TGTGCCTGGAGAAGAGTGACTAGCGGGAGTGGTAATGAGCAGTTCTTC. This gives the protein CAWRRVTSGSGNEQFF. Full variable domain (rest looked up from reference TRBV30 and TRBJ2-1): SQTIHQWPATLVQPVGSPLSLECTVEGTSNPNLYWYRQAAGRGLQLLFYSVGIGQISSEVPQNLSASRPQDRQFILSSKKLLLSDSGFYLCAWRRVTSGSGNEQFFGPGTRLTVL.

The chain joins TRBV5-8 to TRBJ2-2, with 11 bases lining up with TRBD2. Germline CDR1 reads SGHTS; CDR2 reads YDEGEE. The length of the CDR3 is 16 residues. V lost 4 bases and J lost 6; bases outside the gene matches: 8. CDR3 region: CASSRGTSGAPGELFF. The CDR3 DNA follows: TGTGCCAGCAGCCGCGGGACTAGCGGAGCCCCCGGGGAGCTGTTTTTT.

This sequence joins TRBV6-6 and TRBJ1-6; perhaps TRBD1 as D (5 bases). The CDR3 runs to 14 residues. Trimming pared 7 bases from V and 9 bases from J, leaving 16 bases between. Germline CDR1 and CDR2: MNHNY and SVGAGI (reference sequence). CDR3 in DNA: TGTGCCAGCACCTACGGGGGGGAATTTTCACCCCTCCACTTT. This codes for CASTYGGEFSPLHF.

The V gene is TRBV7-8, the J gene TRBJ2-7, with 8 bases aligning to TRBD2. CDR1 is SGHVS and CDR2 is FQNEAQ in the germline V gene. V gave up 5 bases and J gave up 0 bases; unmatched junction bases: 9. The CDR3 spans 16 residues. The CDR3 loop is CASSPGRGSSSYEQYF. CDR3 DNA: TGTGCCAGCAGCCCCGGGAGGGGTTCGAGCTCCTACGAGCAGTACTTC.

This chain links TRBV7-2 with TRBJ2-5, with 9 bases aligning to TRBD2. The germline V gene has CDR1 SGHTA and CDR2 FQGNSA. The V and J ends lost 5 bases and 6 bases, in that order; junction bases with no gene match: 4. This CDR3 is built from 13 residues. The CDR3 reads CASSISGSKTQYF. Here the CDR3 DNA reads TGTGCCAGCAGCATTAGCGGGAGTAAGACCCAGTACTTC.

The CDR3 nucleotides are TGTGCCAGCAGTCGACAGGTTAATGAAAAACTGTTTTTT. Amino acid sequence: CASSRQVNEKLFF. The rearrangement uses TRBV6-1 and TRBJ1-4, with D maybe TRBD1 (6 bases). Trimming left V 5 bases short and J 4 bases short, with 8 bases between. From germline, CDR1 is MNHNS and CDR2 SASEGT. CDR3 size: 13 residues.

This clone was detected a few times. The chain employs TRBV7-6 and TRBJ1-3; 7 bases fit TRBD1. J was trimmed by 1 base and V by 5 bases; bases with no gene match: 11. The CDR3 is made up of 17 amino acids. The germline gives CDR1 SGHVS, CDR2 FNYEAQ. CDR3 loop: CASSLKTGTESGNTIYF. CDR3 bases: TGTGCCAGCAGCCTAAAGACCGGGACAGAGTCTGGAAACACCATATATTTT.

This chain links TRBV6-1 with TRBJ2-7, with D maybe TRBD1 (6 bases). The CDR3 is 13 amino acids. Germline V CDR1 and CDR2: MNHNS, SASEGT. V gave up 4 bases and J gave up 4 bases, with 11 bases separating them. The CDR3 here is CASSAPQGYEQYF. The CDR3 DNA sequence: TGTGCCAGCAGTGCCCCACAGGGTTACGAGCAGTACTTC.

This chain joins TRBV7-9 and TRBJ2-7; unclear D gene. CDR1 and CDR2 from the germline V gene are SEHNR and FQNEAQ (reference sequence). The CDR3 is made up of 12 amino acids. V lost 3 bases and J 2 bases, leaving 5 bases between the germline ends. The CDR3 protein is CASSFRAYEQYF. Here the CDR3 DNA reads TGTGCCAGCAGCTTTCGTGCCTACGAGCAGTACTTC.

The rearrangement links TRBV7-9 to TRBJ2-1; 11 nucleotides match TRBD1. This CDR3 is 14 amino acids long. Per germline, CDR1 SEHNR and CDR2 FQNEAQ (reference sequence). The J segment lost 6 bases and the V segment lost 5 bases, leaving 3 bases of the junction unmatched. DNA for the CDR3: TGTGCCAGCAGCGTTGGGACAGGGGGCAATGAGCAGTTCTTC. This gives the protein CASSVGTGGNEQFF.

This chain connects TRBV11-2 to TRBJ2-7, with D possibly being TRBD1 (5 bases). The ends were cut back, 3 bases at V and 0 bases at J, with 9 bases in the middle. Germline V gene sequence: CDR1 SGHAT, CDR2 FQNNGV. The length of the CDR3 is 14 residues. The CDR3 DNA is TGTGCCAGCAGCTTCCAGACAGTCTCCTACGAGCAGTACTTC. Translation gives CASSFQTVSYEQYF.

The chain is built from TRBV11-2 and TRBJ2-7; 7 bases line up with TRBD2. Trimming took 5 bases from V and 3 from J; bases not matched to a gene: 7. The CDR3 sequence is 14 residues long. Per germline, CDR1 SGHAT and CDR2 FQNNGV. This CDR3 reads CASSPRTRHYEQYF. Here the CDR3 DNA reads TGTGCCAGCAGCCCGCGGACTAGGCACTACGAGCAGTACTTC.

The gene calls are TRBV18 and TRBJ2-7, with 12 bases identical to TRBD1. The length of the CDR3 is 15 residues. Looked up from germline, CDR1 is KGHSH and CDR2 is LQKENI. J lost 3 bases, V lost 6 bases, and 6 bases had no gene match. CDR3 sequence reads: CASSPGQGAFYEQYF. The CDR3 bases are TGTGCCAGCTCGCCGGGACAGGGGGCTTTCTACGAGCAGTACTTC.

The chain combines TRBV19 with TRBJ1-5, with TRBD1 identical over 8 bases. Germline CDR1 reads LNHDA; CDR2 reads SQIVND (reference sequence). V trimming: 6 bases; J trimming: 0 bases; junction bases outside the gene matches: 4. The CDR3 consists of 15 residues. CDR3 in DNA: TGTGCCAGTAGGACAGGGGAAGGTAGCAATCAGCCCCAGCATTTT. Translated, it gives CASRTGEGSNQPQHF.

The V gene is TRBV27, the J gene TRBJ2-7, with a weak D call TRBD2 (7 bases). The CDR3 has 16 amino acids. Trimming took 1 base from V and 2 from J, leaving 15 bases between them. Germline-derived CDR1 and CDR2 are MNHEY and SMNVEV (reference sequence). CDR3 residues: CASSLFPSGQTYEQYF. As DNA, the CDR3 is TGTGCCAGCAGTTTATTTCCTAGCGGACAGACCTACGAGCAGTACTTC.

This clone was recorded once. The chain uses TRBV7-6 and TRBJ2-1; TRBD2 matches 8 bases. CDR1 and CDR2 (germline): SGHVS, FNYEAQ. The length of the CDR3 is 16 residues. V lost 5 bases to trimming and J lost 3 bases; unmatched junction nucleotides: 9. CDR3 protein: CASSPLSGRGYNEQFF. CDR3 DNA sequence: TGTGCCAGCAGCCCCCTGAGCGGGAGAGGCTACAATGAGCAGTTCTTC.

This clone was counted a single time. V is TRBV19 and J is TRBJ1-6; D may be TRBD1 (6 bases). Germline CDR1 LNHDA, CDR2 SQIVND (reference sequence). V lost 3 bases and J lost 3, with 15 bases in between. The CDR3 is 17 residues long. The CDR3 reads CASSMGGAADYNSPLHF. CDR3 sequence (DNA): TGTGCCAGTAGTATGGGGGGGGCAGCCGACTATAATTCACCCCTCCACTTT.

This chain uses TRBV9 with TRBJ1-4, with D tentatively TRBD1 (6 bases). The ends were cut back, 7 bases at V and 6 bases at J, with 28 bases in the middle. The CDR3 runs to 18 residues. Germline lookup yields CDR1 SGDLS and CDR2 YYNGEE. CDR3 residues: CASAVRQTGDPPDEKLFF. In DNA, the CDR3 is TGTGCCAGCGCTGTCAGACAGACAGGAGATCCTCCGGATGAAAAACTGTTTTTT.

The genes are TRBV28 and TRBJ2-1; D is unresolved. Germline lookup yields CDR1 MDHEN and CDR2 SYDVKM. This CDR3 spans 13 amino acids. The V end lost 2 bases, the J end lost 3 bases, and 5 bases lay between the germline ends. CDR3 sequence (DNA): TGTGCCAGCAGTTTAACAGACTACAATGAGCAGTTCTTC. It yields the protein CASSLTDYNEQFF.

Worth noting for this clone: Its ends do not fully match the called genes, so a read error is possible. The rearrangement uses TRBV7-7 and TRBJ2-5, with D uncertain. CDR1 is SSHAT and CDR2 is FNYEAQ in the germline V gene (reference sequence). The CDR3 consists of 14 residues. The CDR3: CASSPTPGQETQYF. The CDR3 DNA is TGTGCTAGCAGCCCAACCCCAGGCCAAGAGACCCAGTACTTC.

This clone was detected once. The rearrangement uses TRBV11-2 and TRBJ1-3, with D uncertain. The CDR3 loop spans 17 amino acids. Deletions cut 0 bases from V and 0 bases from J, with 12 bases between. Germline lookup yields CDR1 SGHAT and CDR2 FQNNGV. CDR3 sequence (DNA): TGTGCCAGCAGCTTAGATTCGGGAGGGTACTCTGGAAACACCATATATTTT. Translating gives CASSLDSGGYSGNTIYF.

The rearrangement joins TRBV6-6 to TRBJ2-3, with 7 bases fitting TRBD2. This CDR3 comprises 15 residues. The trim removed 5 bases at V and 5 bases at J, leaving 10 bases unmatched. Germline CDR1 and CDR2: MNHNY and SVGAGI (reference sequence). This chain's CDR3 is CASSGGGVAGDTQYF. The DNA of the CDR3 is TGTGCCAGCAGTGGCGGGGGAGTGGCAGGAGATACGCAGTATTTT.

The chain recombines TRBV4-2 with TRBJ2-3, with D maybe TRBD2 (6 bases). This CDR3 has 13 residues. The germline CDR1 and CDR2 sequences are LGHNA and YNFKEQ. The V and J ends lost 9 bases and 6 bases respectively, with 16 bases between them. CDR3 region: CASSVGGSDTQYF. The CDR3 DNA is TGTGCCAGTAGTGTTGGGGGGTCGGATACGCAGTATTTT.

This chain joins TRBV27 and TRBJ1-2; 7 nucleotides match TRBD1. Germline trimming cut 0 bases from V and 4 bases from J; bases unmatched to any gene: 2. Per germline, CDR1 MNHEY and CDR2 SMNVEV (reference sequence). CDR3 length: 14 residues. CDR3 protein: CASSLSGGSYGYTF. The CDR3 DNA reads TGTGCCAGCAGTTTATCAGGGGGCTCCTATGGCTACACCTTC.

The chain combines TRBV7-2 with TRBJ1-2; D perhaps matches TRBD1 (6 bases). This CDR3 comprises 12 residues. Germline CDR1 SGHTA, CDR2 FQGNSA. Trimming removed 5 bases from V and 8 bases from J, with 12 bases in between. The DNA of the CDR3 is TGTGCCAGCAGCCCTGGAACAGGGGGCTACACCTTC. Encoded protein: CASSPGTGGYTF.

The gene calls are TRBV7-8 and TRBJ2-7; possibly TRBD1 for D (5 bases). The CDR3 has 15 residues. Germline V gives CDR1 SGHVS, CDR2 FQNEAQ. Trimming took off 0 bases at V and 6 bases at J, with 15 bases between the two ends. The CDR3 DNA sequence: TGTGCCAGCAGCTTAGCGCTACAGGTTTTGGGCGAGCAGTACTTC. This translates into CASSLALQVLGEQYF. Combining the CDR3 with reference TRBV7-8 and TRBJ2-7 gives the whole variable domain GAGVSQSPRYKVAKRGQDVALRCDPISGHVSLFWYQQALGQGPEFLTYFQNEAQLDKSGLPSDRFFAERPEGSVSTLKIQRTQQEDSAVYLCASSLALQVLGEQYFGPGTRLTVT.

The chain carries TRBV30 and TRBJ1-2; 7 bases fit TRBD1. V dropped 2 bases and J dropped 8; count of bases not matched to a gene: 8. Germline V gene lookup returns CDR1 GTSNPN and CDR2 SVGIG (reference sequence). CDR3 size: 13 residues. The CDR3 DNA is TGTGCCTGGAGTTCGACAGGGTCGAGAGGCTACACCTTC. This gives the protein CAWSSTGSRGYTF.

The J gene is TRBJ2-5, the V gene TRBV5-4; a possible D gene is TRBD2 (6 bases). V was shortened by 6 bases and J by 4 bases, with 16 bases between the two germline ends. The CDR3 sequence is 14 residues long. Germline V gene lookup returns CDR1 SGHNT and CDR2 YYREEE (reference sequence). DNA for the CDR3: TGTGCCAGCAACTCAGGAGGGGCGGGAGAGACCCAGTACTTC. Its protein product is CASNSGGAGETQYF.

The chain has TRBV28 and TRBJ2-7; maybe TRBD2 (5 bases). Per germline, CDR1 MDHEN and CDR2 SYDVKM. There are 15 residues in the CDR3. The V and J ends lost 5 bases and 1 base respectively, with 15 bases between them. The CDR3 reads CASSGNGIVSYEQYF. The CDR3 DNA reads TGTGCCAGCAGTGGGAACGGGATAGTTTCCTACGAGCAGTACTTC.